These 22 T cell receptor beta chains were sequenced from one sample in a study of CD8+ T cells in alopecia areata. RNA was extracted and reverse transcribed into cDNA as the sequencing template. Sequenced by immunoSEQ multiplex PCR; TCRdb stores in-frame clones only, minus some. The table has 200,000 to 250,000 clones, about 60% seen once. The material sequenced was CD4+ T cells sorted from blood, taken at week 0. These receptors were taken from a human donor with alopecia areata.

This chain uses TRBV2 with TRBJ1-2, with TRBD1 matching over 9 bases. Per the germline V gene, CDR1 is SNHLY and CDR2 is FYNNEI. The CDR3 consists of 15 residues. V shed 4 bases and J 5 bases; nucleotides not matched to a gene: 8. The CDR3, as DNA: TGTGCCAGCAGTGGGATACAGGGGGCGCGGTATGGCTACACCTTC. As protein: CASSGIQGARYGYTF.

In DNA, the CDR3 is TGTGCCTGGAGTCGGGGTTTGAATCAGCCCCAGCATTTT. As protein: CAWSRGLNQPQHF. The chain recombines TRBV30 with TRBJ1-5; D call uncertain. Germline V gene data show CDR1 as GTSNPN and CDR2 as SVGIG (reference sequence). Between the trimmed V and J ends, which lost 2 bases and 4 bases, there was a span of 9 bases. The CDR3 is 13 amino acids. Drawing the rest from reference TRBV30 and TRBJ1-5, the complete variable domain is SQTIHQWPATLVQPVGSPLSLECTVEGTSNPNLYWYRQAAGRGLQLLFYSVGIGQISSEVPQNLSASRPQDRQFILSSKKLLLSDSGFYLCAWSRGLNQPQHFGDGTRLSIL.

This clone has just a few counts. For the CDR3, the DNA is TGTGCCAGCAGTGAACTTTGGGAAAGGAACATTCAGTACTTC. It specifies CASSELWERNIQYF. The gene calls are TRBV2 and TRBJ2-4, with D unresolved. V dropped 2 bases and J dropped 7 bases, with 12 bases sitting between them. CDR3 length: 14 amino acids. Per germline, CDR1 SNHLY and CDR2 FYNNEI.

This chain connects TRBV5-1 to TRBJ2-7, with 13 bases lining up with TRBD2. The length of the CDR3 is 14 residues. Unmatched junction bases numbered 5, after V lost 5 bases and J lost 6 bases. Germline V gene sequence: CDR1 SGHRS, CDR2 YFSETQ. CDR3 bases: TGCGCCAGCAGACTAGCGGGAGGGGTCGGCGAGCAGTACTTC. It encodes CASRLAGGVGEQYF.

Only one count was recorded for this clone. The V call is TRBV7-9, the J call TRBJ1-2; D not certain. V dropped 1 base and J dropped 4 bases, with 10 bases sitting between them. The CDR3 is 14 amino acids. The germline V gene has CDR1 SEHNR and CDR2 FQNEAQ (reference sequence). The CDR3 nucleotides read TGTGCCAGCAGCTTAGTCGGAAGGTCCTATGGCTACACCTTC. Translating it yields CASSLVGRSYGYTF.

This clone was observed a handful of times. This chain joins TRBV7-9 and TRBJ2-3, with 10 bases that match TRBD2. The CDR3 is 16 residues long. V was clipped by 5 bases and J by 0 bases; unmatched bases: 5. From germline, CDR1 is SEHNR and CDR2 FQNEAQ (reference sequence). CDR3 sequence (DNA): TGTGCCAGCAGCCCTAGCGGGAGCGTCAGCACAGATACGCAGTATTTT. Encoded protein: CASSPSGSVSTDTQYF.

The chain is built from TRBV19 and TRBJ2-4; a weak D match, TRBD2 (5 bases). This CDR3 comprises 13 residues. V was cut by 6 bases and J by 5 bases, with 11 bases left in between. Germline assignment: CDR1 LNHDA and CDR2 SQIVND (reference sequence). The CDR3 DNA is TGTGCCAGTAGCACCGCCGGGGAAAACATTCAGTACTTC. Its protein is CASSTAGENIQYF. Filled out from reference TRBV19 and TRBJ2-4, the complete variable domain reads DGGITQSPKYLFRKEGQNVTLSCEQNLNHDAMYWYRQDPGQGLRLIYYSQIVNDFQKGDIAEGYSVSREKKESFPLTVTSAQKNPTAFYLCASSTAGENIQYFGAGTRLSVL.

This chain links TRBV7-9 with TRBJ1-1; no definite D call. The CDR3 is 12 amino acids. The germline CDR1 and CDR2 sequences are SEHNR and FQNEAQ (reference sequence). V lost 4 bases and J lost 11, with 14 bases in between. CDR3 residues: CASSYSGDGAFF. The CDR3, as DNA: TGTGCCAGCAGCTACTCGGGAGATGGGGCTTTCTTT.

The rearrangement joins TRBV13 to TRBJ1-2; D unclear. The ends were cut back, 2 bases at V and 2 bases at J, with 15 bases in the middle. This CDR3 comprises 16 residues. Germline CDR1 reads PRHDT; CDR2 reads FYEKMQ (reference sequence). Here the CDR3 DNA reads TGTGCCAGCAGCTTAATGGCGTCGGGCCTGAACTATGGCTACACCTTC. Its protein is CASSLMASGLNYGYTF.

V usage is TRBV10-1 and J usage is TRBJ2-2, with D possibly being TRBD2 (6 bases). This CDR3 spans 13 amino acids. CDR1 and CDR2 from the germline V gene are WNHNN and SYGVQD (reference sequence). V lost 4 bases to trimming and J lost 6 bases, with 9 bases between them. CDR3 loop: CASSARLAGELFF. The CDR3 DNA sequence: TGCGCCAGCAGTGCCAGACTAGCCGGGGAGCTGTTTTTT.

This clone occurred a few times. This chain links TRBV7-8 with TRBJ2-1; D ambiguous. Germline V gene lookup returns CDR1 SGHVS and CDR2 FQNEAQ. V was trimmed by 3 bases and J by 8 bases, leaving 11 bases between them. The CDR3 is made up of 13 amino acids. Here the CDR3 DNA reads TGTGCCAGCAGCTTGCCCAATGGCGATGAGCAGTTCTTC. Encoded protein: CASSLPNGDEQFF.

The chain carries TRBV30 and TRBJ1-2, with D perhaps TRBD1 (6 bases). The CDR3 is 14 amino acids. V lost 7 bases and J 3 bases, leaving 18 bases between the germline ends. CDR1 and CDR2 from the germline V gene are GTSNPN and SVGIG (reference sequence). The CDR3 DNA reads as TGTGCCTCCCGGGACACAAGGCTCTACTATGGCTACACCTTC. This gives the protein CASRDTRLYYGYTF.

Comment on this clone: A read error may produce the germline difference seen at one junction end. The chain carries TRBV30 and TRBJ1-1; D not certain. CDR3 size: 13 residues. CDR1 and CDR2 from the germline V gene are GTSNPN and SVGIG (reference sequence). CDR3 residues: CAWSRPLNTEASF. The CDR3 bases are TGTGCCTGGAGTCGACCGCTGAACACTGAAGCTTCCTTT.

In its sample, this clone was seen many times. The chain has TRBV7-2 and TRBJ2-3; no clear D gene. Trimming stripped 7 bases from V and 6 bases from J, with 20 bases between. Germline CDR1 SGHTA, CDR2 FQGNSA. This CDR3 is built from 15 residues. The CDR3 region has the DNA TGTGCCAGCAATCATTACGACCCGGGTTTGGATACGCAGTATTTT. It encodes CASNHYDPGLDTQYF.

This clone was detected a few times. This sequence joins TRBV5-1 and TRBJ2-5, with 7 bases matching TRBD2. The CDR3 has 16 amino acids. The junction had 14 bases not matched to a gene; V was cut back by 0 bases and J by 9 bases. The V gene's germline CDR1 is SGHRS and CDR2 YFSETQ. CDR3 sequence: CASSLDFAGARSAQYF. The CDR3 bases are TGCGCCAGCAGCTTGGATTTCGCGGGAGCACGATCCGCCCAGTACTTC.

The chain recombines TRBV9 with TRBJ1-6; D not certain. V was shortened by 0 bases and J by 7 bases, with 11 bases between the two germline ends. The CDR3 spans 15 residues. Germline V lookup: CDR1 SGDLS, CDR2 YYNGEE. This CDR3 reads CASSVEAVWNSPLHF. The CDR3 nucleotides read TGTGCCAGCAGCGTAGAAGCAGTCTGGAATTCACCCCTCCACTTT.

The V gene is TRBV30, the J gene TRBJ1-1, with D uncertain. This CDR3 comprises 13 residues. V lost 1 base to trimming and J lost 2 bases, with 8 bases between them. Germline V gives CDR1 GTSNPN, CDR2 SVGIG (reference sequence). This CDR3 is CAWSALINTEAFF. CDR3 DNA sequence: TGTGCCTGGAGTGCCCTTATCAACACTGAAGCTTTCTTT.

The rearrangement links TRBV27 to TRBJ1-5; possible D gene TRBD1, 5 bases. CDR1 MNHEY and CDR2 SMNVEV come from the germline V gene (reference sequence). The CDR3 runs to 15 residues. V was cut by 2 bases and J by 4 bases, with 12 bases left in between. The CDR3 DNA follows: TGTGCCAGCAGTTTAGAAGGGGCAGGTAATCAGCCCCAGCATTTT. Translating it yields CASSLEGAGNQPQHF.

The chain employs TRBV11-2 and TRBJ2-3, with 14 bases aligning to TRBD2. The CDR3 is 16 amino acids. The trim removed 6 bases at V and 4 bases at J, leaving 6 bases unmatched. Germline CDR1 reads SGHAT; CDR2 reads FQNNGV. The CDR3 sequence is CASRTSGGARADTQYF. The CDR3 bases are TGTGCCAGCAGGACTAGCGGGGGGGCTAGGGCAGATACGCAGTATTTT.

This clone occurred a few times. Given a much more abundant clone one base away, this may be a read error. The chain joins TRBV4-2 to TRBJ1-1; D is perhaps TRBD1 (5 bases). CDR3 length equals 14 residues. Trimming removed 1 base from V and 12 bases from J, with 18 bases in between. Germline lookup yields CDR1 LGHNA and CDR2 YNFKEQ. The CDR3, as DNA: TGTGCCAGCAGCCAAGGGCAGGGAACGAAGGAAACTTTCTTT. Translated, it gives CASSQGQGTKETFF.

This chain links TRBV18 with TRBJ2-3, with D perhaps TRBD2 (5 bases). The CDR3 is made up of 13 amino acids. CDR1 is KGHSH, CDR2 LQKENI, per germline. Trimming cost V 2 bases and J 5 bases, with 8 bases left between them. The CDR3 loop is CASSPGTRDTQYF. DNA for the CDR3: TGTGCCAGCTCACCAGGAACTAGAGATACGCAGTATTTT.

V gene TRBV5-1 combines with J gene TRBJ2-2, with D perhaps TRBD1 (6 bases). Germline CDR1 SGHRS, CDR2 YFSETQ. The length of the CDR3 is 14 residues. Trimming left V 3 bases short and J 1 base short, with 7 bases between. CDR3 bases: TGCGCCAGCAGCTCGGGACAGAACACCGGGGAGCTGTTTTTT. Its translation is CASSSGQNTGELFF.